Each of the 17 T cell receptor beta chains below was sequenced from the same sample in a study of CD8 T cells in ankylosing spondylitis. For these TCRs, the target antigens are not known. The study's findings and limits: Apparently characteristic of ankylosing spondylitis blood was a TCR beta motif (roughly eight highly homologous variants).

Using its own MiXCR run on the 5' RACE reads, TCRdb lists one record per CDR3 protein. The sample lists roughly 490,000 distinct CDR3 sequences; about 5% were seen once. Material: blood, either unsorted or a sorted T cell fraction (not recorded which). These receptors were collected from a male donor with ankylosing spondylitis.

This clonotype has a count of ten or more. V usage is TRBV7-2 and J usage is TRBJ2-7; D not resolved. The CDR3 has 14 residues. Between the trimmed V and J ends, which lost 5 bases and 3 bases, there was a span of 14 bases. The V gene's germline CDR1 is SGHTA and CDR2 FQGNSA. CDR3 in DNA: TGTGCCAGCAGCGTCCAGGCATCCTACTACGAGCAGTACTTC. Translated: CASSVQASYYEQYF.

This clonotype showed up many times. J is TRBJ1-1 and V is TRBV11-2, with a weak D call TRBD1 (6 bases). The CDR3 loop spans 12 amino acids. From germline, CDR1 is SGHAT and CDR2 FQNNGV. V dropped 5 bases and J dropped 7 bases, with 11 bases sitting between them. Here the CDR3 reads CASSPGHLEAFF. Here the CDR3 DNA reads TGTGCCAGCAGCCCGGGACACCTTGAAGCTTTCTTT.

This clonotype was observed at least ten times. This chain connects TRBV29-1 to TRBJ1-1, with no clear D. Germline lookup yields CDR1 SQVTM and CDR2 ANQGSEA. V was pared by 7 bases and J by 0 bases, with 6 bases between. The CDR3 has 11 amino acids. The CDR3 nucleotides read TGCAGCGGTACTTTGAACACTGAAGCTTTCTTT. The encoded protein is CSGTLNTEAFF.

In its sample, this clonotype was seen many times. The chain combines TRBV18 with TRBJ2-3; D ambiguous. Germline-derived CDR1 and CDR2 are KGHSH and LQKENI. This CDR3 has 14 amino acids. Trimming stripped 1 base from V and 6 bases from J, with 11 bases between. In nucleotides, the CDR3 is TGTGCCAGCTCACCACTGTCCGGTACCGATACGCAGTATTTT. This translates into CASSPLSGTDTQYF.

This sequence joins TRBV4-1 and TRBJ2-1, with 8 bases identical to TRBD2. CDR3 size: 17 residues. V shed 1 base and J 0 bases; nucleotides not matched to a gene: 5. From germline, CDR1 is MGHRA and CDR2 YSYEKL. This chain's CDR3 is CASSQVLAGPSYNEQFF. The CDR3 coding sequence is TGCGCCAGCAGCCAAGTCCTAGCGGGTCCCTCCTACAATGAGCAGTTCTTC.

The rearrangement uses TRBV7-2 and TRBJ2-2; perhaps TRBD1 as D (6 bases). Trimming took 2 bases from V and 4 from J, leaving 11 bases between them. This CDR3 is built from 15 residues. Germline assignment: CDR1 SGHTA and CDR2 FQGNSA. For the CDR3, the DNA is TGTGCCAGCAGCTTACTAGGGGGTGCCACCGGGGAGCTGTTTTTT. This translates into CASSLLGGATGELFF.

This clonotype has ten or more counts. The chain links TRBV5-1 to TRBJ1-1; no reliable D call. CDR1 and CDR2 from the germline V gene are SGHRS and YFSETQ. The germline V and J ends were trimmed by 0 bases and 11 bases, with 11 bases remaining between them. This CDR3 spans 12 amino acids. CDR3 region: CASSLDGPRAFF. Here the CDR3 DNA reads TGCGCCAGCAGCTTGGACGGCCCACGGGCTTTCTTT.

This clonotype was seen ten or more times. The chain recombines TRBV6-1 with TRBJ2-7, with 7 positions matching TRBD2. Germline CDR1 is MNHNS and CDR2 is SASEGT. J gave up 7 bases and V 6 bases, and 12 bases lay outside the gene matches. CDR3 size: 14 residues. The CDR3 region has the DNA TGTGCCAGCAGGCGGGACTCCGGGAGGAGAGAGCAGTACTTC. It encodes CASRRDSGRREQYF.

Many counts were recorded for this clonotype. The CDR3 spells CASNRESTAGYTF. CDR3 in DNA: TGTGCCAGCAACAGGGAGAGTACGGCTGGCTACACCTTC. The rearrangement uses TRBV2 and TRBJ1-2; D possibly corresponds to TRBD1 (6 bases). The CDR3 length is 13 residues. The V gene's germline CDR1 is SNHLY and CDR2 FYNNEI. The V end lost 7 bases, the J end lost 7 bases, and 16 bases lay between the germline ends.

This clonotype was seen ten or more times. The chain is built from TRBV3-1 and TRBJ2-5; D remains unclear. The V end lost 7 bases, the J end lost 7 bases, and 10 bases lay between the germline ends. The CDR3 covers 11 residues. CDR1 is LGHDT, CDR2 YNNKEL, per germline (reference sequence). CDR3 protein: CASILGGTQYF. The CDR3 DNA reads TGTGCCAGCATTTTAGGCGGGACCCAGTACTTC.

This clonotype was picked up many times. The chain employs TRBV18 and TRBJ2-1, with unresolved D. Trimming took off 2 bases at V and 7 bases at J, with 12 bases between the two ends. Germline values: CDR1 KGHSH, CDR2 LQKENI. CDR3 length: 14 amino acids. The CDR3 DNA sequence: TGTGCCAGCTCACCAAGGTACACCGTTAATGAGCAGTTCTTC. Residues: CASSPRYTVNEQFF.

This clonotype has ten or more counts. The V call is TRBV29-1, the J call TRBJ2-1; 11 bases map to TRBD1. Germline CDR1 reads SQVTM; CDR2 reads ANQGSEA. This CDR3 contains 14 residues. The V segment lost 5 bases and the J segment 7 bases; nucleotides outside the gene matches: 7. The CDR3: CSVPPGQGGNEQFF. The CDR3 coding sequence is TGCAGCGTTCCGCCGGGACAGGGGGGAAATGAGCAGTTCTTC.

This clonotype has a count of ten or more. The CDR3 loop is CASSHSWGRAQGNIQYF. CDR3 bases: TGTGCCAGCAGCCATTCCTGGGGTCGGGCACAAGGAAACATTCAGTACTTC. V gene TRBV7-2 combines with J gene TRBJ2-4; D remains unclear. CDR3 length: 17 residues. V lost 5 bases, J lost 6 bases, and 23 bases lay in between. Germline V lookup: CDR1 SGHTA, CDR2 FQGNSA. The variable domain in full, completed from reference TRBV7-2 and TRBJ2-4, reads GAGVSQSPSNKVTEKGKDVELRCDPISGHTALYWYRQSLGQGLEFLIYFQGNSAPDKSGLPSDRFSAERTGGSVSTLTIQRTQQEDSAVYLCASSHSWGRAQGNIQYFGAGTRLSVL.

The chain combines TRBV7-2 with TRBJ2-5; D not resolved. This CDR3 has 13 residues. Trimming shortened V by 4 bases and J by 0 bases, and 6 bases separated the two germline ends. Germline V gene data show CDR1 as SGHTA and CDR2 as FQGNSA. For the CDR3, the DNA is TGTGCCAGCAGCTATGACAACCAAGAGACCCAGTACTTC. Its protein is CASSYDNQETQYF.

The CDR3 reads CASSGRDRTQETQYF. DNA of the CDR3: TGTGCCAGCAGTGGCCGGGACAGAACCCAAGAGACCCAGTACTTC. The rearrangement joins TRBV6-6 to TRBJ2-5, with 7 bases aligning to TRBD1. Trimming cost V 5 bases and J 1 base; bases outside gene matches: 7. Germline CDR1 MNHNY, CDR2 SVGAGI (reference sequence). The CDR3 covers 15 residues.

J is TRBJ1-6 and V is TRBV20-1; D is possibly TRBD1 (6 bases). This CDR3 is built from 14 residues. Germline CDR1 reads DFQATT; CDR2 reads SNEGSKA (reference sequence). Trimming took off 3 bases at V and 13 bases at J, with 19 bases between the two ends. The CDR3 DNA reads TGCAGTGCTAGGAATGGGGGCTGGAGGATGCCCCTCCACTTT. This sequence encodes CSARNGGWRMPLHF.

Comment on this clonotype: One base away lies a much larger clone, so this may be a sequencing read error. The V call is TRBV4-3, the J call TRBJ2-1; D possibly uses TRBD1 or TRBD2 (7 bases each). The CDR3 runs to 15 residues. Trimming left V 4 bases short and J 9 bases short, with 19 bases between. Germline values: CDR1 LGHNA, CDR2 YSLEER. CDR3 sequence reads: CASSRQGGEGAEQFF. The CDR3 DNA sequence: TGCGCCAGCAGCCGCCAAGGTGGGGAGGGGGCTGAGCAGTTCTTC.